The TCR beta chain described here comes from a study of cytomegalovirus exposure and HLA in healthy donors. Study background: As an earlier analysis found, some 180 million T cells yielded about 120 million unique TCR beta sequences.

With V trimmed by 5 bases and J by 6 bases, 9 bases remained unmatched. CDR3 length equals 15 residues. Germline-derived CDR1 and CDR2 are SGHNT and YENEEA. Amplification used 60 Vbeta primers and 13 Jbeta primers. Assay used: immunoSEQ multiplex PCR; TCRdb lists only in-frame clones, some missing. The sample records around 160,000 clones, over 70% being singletons. The chain carries TRBV11-3 and TRBJ1-3; 8 bases map to TRBD1. Material for sequencing was PBMCs. The source is a male donor in good health and CMV-seropositive. CDR3 in amino acids: CASSRETGAENTIYF. The CDR3 DNA reads as TGTGCCAGCAGCCGCGAGACAGGGGCTGAAAACACCATATATTTT.